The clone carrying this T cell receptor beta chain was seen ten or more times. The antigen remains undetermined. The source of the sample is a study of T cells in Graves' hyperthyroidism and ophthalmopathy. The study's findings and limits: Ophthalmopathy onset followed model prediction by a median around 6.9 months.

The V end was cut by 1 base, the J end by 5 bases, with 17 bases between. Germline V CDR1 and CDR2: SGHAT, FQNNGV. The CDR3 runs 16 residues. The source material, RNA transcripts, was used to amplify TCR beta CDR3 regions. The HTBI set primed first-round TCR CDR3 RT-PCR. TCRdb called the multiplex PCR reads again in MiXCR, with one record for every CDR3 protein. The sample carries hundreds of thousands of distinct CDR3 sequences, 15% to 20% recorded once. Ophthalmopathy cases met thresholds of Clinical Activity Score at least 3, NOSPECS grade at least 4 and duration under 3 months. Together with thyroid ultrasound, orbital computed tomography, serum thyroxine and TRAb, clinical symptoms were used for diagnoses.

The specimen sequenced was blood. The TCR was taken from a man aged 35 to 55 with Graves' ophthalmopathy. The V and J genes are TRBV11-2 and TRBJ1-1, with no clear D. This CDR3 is CASSLGEAAGVTEAFF. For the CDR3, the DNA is TGTGCCAGCAGCTTAGGGGAGGCAGCGGGCGTGACTGAAGCTTTCTTT.